This TCR beta chain is from a study of Graves' ophthalmopathy and Graves' hyperthyroidism. The CDR3 sequence is 14 residues long. CDR1 and CDR2 from the germline V gene are SGHTA and FQGNSA. V was clipped by 11 bases and J by 4 bases; unmatched bases: 9. This clonotype was seen ten or more times. CDR3 regions of TCR beta were amplified from RNA transcripts. First-round RT-PCR with HTBI primers preceded a second-round multiplex PCR. From the multiplex PCR reads, TCRdb called clonotypes with MiXCR, one entry per CDR3 protein. The sample contains about 620,000 distinct CDR3 sequences, 20% to 25% of which appear only once.

J is TRBJ2-2 and V is TRBV7-2; TRBD2 matches 8 bases. The TCR sequence derives from a woman between 18 and 29 years old with stable Graves' hyperthyroidism. Some clones in this sample may be carry-over from other donors' samples. The sample taken for sequencing was peripheral blood. The CDR3 spells CAGSGSLSTGELFF. The CDR3 DNA is TGTGCCGGGAGCGGGAGCCTTAGCACCGGGGAGCTGTTTTTT. Full variable domain (missing parts from reference TRBV7-2 and TRBJ2-2): GAGVSQSPSNKVTEKGKDVELRCDPISGHTALYWYRQSLGQGLEFLIYFQGNSAPDKSGLPSDRFSAERTGGSVSTLTIQRTQQEDSAVYLCAGSGSLSTGELFFGEGSRLTVL.